Included here is one TCR beta chain sequence, with context. What it recognizes is unknown. The length of the CDR3 is 14 residues. V was clipped by 5 bases and J by 4 bases, with 12 bases between them. CDR1 is LNHDA and CDR2 is SQIVND in the germline V gene (reference sequence). TCRdb recomputed calls from the reads with MiXCR, one row per CDR3 protein. The sample holds some 590,000 distinct CDR3 sequences, 40% seen once. This entry is derived from a study of T cell repertoires in cytomegalovirus infection. Background on the study: CMV infection and matching HLA type were both indicated by public TCR beta signatures. Study findings and constraints: In two of eight donors, the top clonotype was HLA-C-restricted CMV-specific.

This chain connects TRBV19 to TRBJ1-5, with D unresolved. Sequenced material: cultured PBMCs, taken from culture after CMV antigen stimulation. This clonotype was obtained from a human donor in good health (CMV status not recorded). Some clones in this sample may be carry-over from other donors' samples. The CDR3 DNA reads as TGTGCCAGTAGTTCCCAGGTAACTAATCAGCCCCAGCATTTT. It is translated as CASSSQVTNQPQHF.